The 19 T cell receptor beta chains in this list originate from one sample, sequenced in a study of regulatory T cells in long-lasting Graves disease. Sequencing libraries for TCR beta were prepared with iRepertoire HTBI primers and Arm-PCR of CDR3 regions. Each CDR3 protein is one row after TCRdb ran MiXCR on the multiplex PCR reads. The sample contains 400,000 or so distinct CDR3 sequences, roughly 20% of which appear only once. As for time point: persistent/refractory GD, antithyroid drugs over 5 years with positive TRAb. PBMC RNA served as the TCR library source. Here the sequenced sample was peripheral blood mononuclear cells (PBMCs), taken when the disease was refractory, from a patient treated with antithyroid drugs. These receptor sequences come from a female donor with Graves disease.

Turning to this clonotype: Relative to the germline gene, one junction end is altered; a read error may explain this. The V and J genes are TRBV12-5 and TRBJ1-5; maybe TRBD1 (6 bases). The CDR3 runs 13 residues. Germline loops: CDR1 LGHNT, CDR2 FRNRAP. DNA of the CDR3: TGTGCTAATGGTTCATCAGGGGAACAGCCCCAGCATTTT. Its protein is CANGSSGEQPQHF.

CDR3 residues: CATRDSNQPQHF. For the CDR3, the DNA is TGTGCCACCCGGGATAGCAATCAGCCCCAGCATTTT. This chain links TRBV10-3 with TRBJ1-5; D is uncertain. The V end lost 10 bases, the J end lost 0 bases, and 7 bases lay between the germline ends. From germline, CDR1 is ENHRY and CDR2 SYGVKD. The CDR3 loop spans 12 amino acids.

In its sample, this clonotype was seen many times. The gene calls are TRBV7-2 and TRBJ2-5; 11 positions match TRBD2. V gave up 5 bases and J gave up 4 bases; unmatched junction bases: 12. Germline lookup yields CDR1 SGHTA and CDR2 FQGNSA. The CDR3 covers 17 residues. The CDR3 nucleotides are TGTGCCAGCAGCACCGGACTAGCGGGTCTACAGGGAGAGACCCAGTACTTC. Amino acid sequence: CASSTGLAGLQGETQYF.

In its sample, this clonotype was seen a few times. This chain joins TRBV6-1 and TRBJ1-3; no clear D. The length of the CDR3 is 13 residues. Germline values: CDR1 MNHNS, CDR2 SASEGT. Between the trimmed V and J ends, which lost 7 bases and 2 bases, there was a span of 9 bases. The CDR3 DNA is TGTGCCAGCACTTCCCAGCCTGGAAACACCATATATTTT. The encoded protein is CASTSQPGNTIYF.

This clonotype came up once. The CDR3 nucleotides read TGCAGTGGGCCGCTGGGGGAAAGAGCCGGGGAGCTGTTTTTT. Protein: CSGPLGERAGELFF. This sequence joins TRBV20-1 and TRBJ2-2; D tentatively reads TRBD1 or TRBD2 (5 bases each). The CDR3 sequence is 14 residues long. Germline assignment: CDR1 DFQATT and CDR2 SNEGSKA (reference sequence). V shed 7 bases and J shed 6 bases, with 18 bases lying between them.

J is TRBJ1-1 and V is TRBV7-2; D is ambiguous. Trimming removed 6 bases from V and 8 bases from J, with 16 bases in between. Germline values: CDR1 SGHTA, CDR2 FQGNSA. This CDR3 has 13 residues. CDR3 region: CASSPNIRAEAFF. The DNA for the CDR3 is TGTGCCAGCAGTCCAAACATCAGAGCCGAAGCTTTCTTT.

This rearrangement joins TRBV11-2 to TRBJ1-2; a weak D match, TRBD1 (6 bases). The CDR3 has 14 residues. Trimming shortened V by 7 bases and J by 6 bases, and 18 bases separated the two germline ends. Germline CDR1 and CDR2: SGHAT and FQNNGV. The CDR3 here is CASTPWGPLDGYTF. CDR3 bases: TGTGCCAGCACCCCATGGGGGCCCTTAGATGGCTACACCTTC. Together with reference TRBV11-2 and TRBJ1-2, the CDR3 gives the full variable domain: EAGVAQSPRYKIIEKRQSVAFWCNPISGHATLYWYQQILGQGPKLLIQFQNNGVVDDSQLPKDRFSAERLKGVDSTLKIQPAKLEDSAVYLCASTPWGPLDGYTFGSGTRLTVV.

The rearrangement uses TRBV28 and TRBJ2-2; 10 bases fit TRBD1. This CDR3 contains 15 residues. CDR1 is MDHEN, CDR2 SYDVKM, per germline. After removal of 4 bases from V and 5 bases from J, the junction contained 4 bases not matched to a gene. The CDR3 region has the DNA TGTGCCAGCAGTTCCGGACAGGGGGATACCGGGGAGCTGTTTTTT. Its protein product is CASSSGQGDTGELFF.

This rearrangement joins TRBV4-1 to TRBJ2-5, with TRBD1 matching over 9 bases. The CDR3 has 15 amino acids. V dropped 4 bases and J dropped 2; count of bases not matched to a gene: 5. Germline CDR1 and CDR2: MGHRA and YSYEKL. This CDR3 reads CASSRLGQGQETQYF. CDR3 sequence (DNA): TGCGCCAGCAGCCGATTGGGACAGGGACAAGAGACCCAGTACTTC.

This clonotype was seen repeatedly, ten times or more. The J gene is TRBJ2-2, the V gene TRBV24-1; 8 bases align to TRBD2. Looked up from germline, CDR1 is KGHDR and CDR2 is SFDVKD. This CDR3 is built from 13 residues. J lost 6 bases, V lost 9 bases, and 5 bases had no gene match. The chain's CDR3 is CATVSGSSGELFF. CDR3 sequence (DNA): TGTGCCACCGTCAGCGGGAGCTCCGGGGAGCTGTTTTTT.

In its sample, this clonotype was seen a few times. This chain connects TRBV18 to TRBJ2-7; 10 nucleotides line up with TRBD1. V shed 4 bases and J 2 bases; nucleotides not matched to a gene: 2. There are 14 residues in the CDR3. CDR1 KGHSH and CDR2 LQKENI come from the germline V gene. The CDR3 region has the DNA TGTGCCAGCTCACGGGACAGGGGCCCCTACGAGCAGTACTTC. It yields the protein CASSRDRGPYEQYF.

In its sample, this clonotype was seen a few times. This chain links TRBV14 with TRBJ2-3; 14 positions agree with TRBD2. V dropped 0 bases and J dropped 8; count of bases not matched to a gene: 10. CDR3 length: 18 residues. The germline gives CDR1 SGHDN, CDR2 FVKESK. CDR3 DNA sequence: TGTGCCAGCAGCCAAGACCTAGCGGGACTAGCGGGAGAGGGTACGCAGTATTTT. Translating it yields CASSQDLAGLAGEGTQYF.

This clonotype was detected a few times. CDR3 loop: CASRVTLNTEAFF. The DNA for the CDR3 is TGCGCCAGCAGGGTGACGCTGAACACTGAAGCTTTCTTT. The chain couples TRBV10-1 to TRBJ1-1; the D is unclear. This CDR3 spans 13 amino acids. Germline CDR1 and CDR2: WNHNN and SYGVQD (reference sequence). Trimming left V 6 bases short and J 0 bases short, with 8 bases between.

This clonotype was seen just once. The CDR3 DNA follows: TGTGCCAGCAGCCCCCCAGGGGGTGGAATCGCCGGGGAGCTGTTTTTT. Its protein is CASSPPGGGIAGELFF. This chain connects TRBV7-9 to TRBJ2-2, with 7 bases lining up with TRBD1. The V segment lost 5 bases and the J segment 6 bases; nucleotides outside the gene matches: 12. This CDR3 is 16 amino acids long. CDR1 is SEHNR and CDR2 is FQNEAQ in the germline V gene (reference sequence).

This clonotype has at least ten counts. This chain connects TRBV28 to TRBJ1-6; D perhaps matches TRBD1 (6 bases). Germline CDR1 MDHEN, CDR2 SYDVKM. The V gene lost 5 bases and the J gene lost 6 bases, with 17 bases spanning the gap. The CDR3 totals 16 residues. The CDR3 region is CASSPTGSGGNSPLHF. CDR3 nucleotides: TGTGCCAGCAGTCCCACAGGGTCCGGAGGTAATTCACCCCTCCACTTT.

In this sample, this clonotype turned up many times. The chain recombines TRBV6-1 with TRBJ1-2, with TRBD1 identical over 10 bases. V shed 4 bases and J 7 bases; nucleotides not matched to a gene: 9. The CDR3 is 15 residues long. The germline CDR1 and CDR2 sequences are MNHNS and SASEGT. In nucleotides, the CDR3 is TGTGCCAGCAGTGGGACAGGGGGGATTGGTGCTGGCTACACCTTC. Amino acids: CASSGTGGIGAGYTF.

For the CDR3, the DNA is TGTGCCAGCAGCGTAACACGGGGGGCCAAAAACATTCAGTACTTC. Residues: CASSVTRGAKNIQYF. J is TRBJ2-4 and V is TRBV13; D is possibly TRBD2 (6 bases). Trimming removed 5 bases from V and 1 base from J, with 12 bases in between. Germline lookup yields CDR1 PRHDT and CDR2 FYEKMQ (reference sequence). This CDR3 comprises 15 residues.

The CDR3 DNA sequence: TGTGCCAGCAGTTACGCTCAGGGGGCGGATGGCTACACCTTC. Amino acid sequence: CASSYAQGADGYTF. The chain recombines TRBV6-9 with TRBJ1-2; 8 nucleotides match TRBD1. This CDR3 region has 14 residues. V lost 3 bases and J lost 6; bases outside the gene matches: 6. Germline CDR1 is MNHGY and CDR2 is SVAAGI.

This clonotype was counted a single time. This chain joins TRBV12-3 or TRBV12-4 and TRBJ1-4; maybe TRBD1 (5 bases). The CDR3 has 15 amino acids. V was shortened by 5 bases and J by 4 bases, with 14 bases between the two germline ends. The DNA of the CDR3 is TGTGCCAGCAGTGCCGGGACGTCGGGTAATGAAAAACTGTTTTTT. This translates into CASSAGTSGNEKLFF.